This TCR beta chain was identified during a study of blood T cell repertoires in COVID-19. The overall study: The United States, Italy and Spain provided the acute and convalescent COVID-19 samples. Nucleic acid was either cDNA or gDNA, and it came from T cells, B-cell-depleted T cells, or PBMCs.

The trim removed 2 bases at V and 7 bases at J, leaving 7 bases unmatched. The germline V gene has CDR1 SGHRS and CDR2 YFSETQ. The CDR3 totals 14 residues. This clone was seen a handful of times. Under the authors' procedure: Researchers report that nucleated cell counts were estimated from reference gene primer amplification. The table came from immunoSEQ multiplex PCR; TCRdb's copy has only in-frame clones and leaves some out. V, J and clone size are taken as reported in that table, and D and trimming were inferred from the DNA itself. Of 120,000 or so clones listed, roughly four fifths were seen once; the top ten hold over 6.5%.

The rearrangement uses TRBV5-1 and TRBJ1-2; 8 bases are a match to TRBD1. The sequenced sample was peripheral blood. This sequence originates from a human donor in a cohort sampled during active COVID-19. CDR3 loop: CASSLGQGLSGYTF. CDR3 nucleotides: TGCGCCAGCAGCTTAGGACAGGGCCTTTCTGGCTACACCTTC.